This TCR beta chain appears in the sequencing data of a study of blood T cell repertoires in COVID-19. The data were produced by immunoSEQ multiplex PCR, yet TCRdb's version contains in-frame clones alone and is incomplete. The table shows about 210,000 clones, with around 89% occurring only once. Sequencing was carried out using peripheral blood. This clonotype was sampled from a man between 65 and 79 years old with acute or convalescent COVID-19.

Written as DNA, the CDR3 is TGTGCCAGCAGTGAACCGCAGGGGTGGGCGGGGCCCCAGCATTTT. Translation: CASSEPQGWAGPQHF. The chain uses TRBV2 and TRBJ1-5, with a weak D call TRBD1 (6 bases). The CDR3 spans 15 residues. Germline V gene lookup returns CDR1 SNHLY and CDR2 FYNNEI. V dropped 2 bases and J dropped 9 bases, with 17 bases sitting between them.